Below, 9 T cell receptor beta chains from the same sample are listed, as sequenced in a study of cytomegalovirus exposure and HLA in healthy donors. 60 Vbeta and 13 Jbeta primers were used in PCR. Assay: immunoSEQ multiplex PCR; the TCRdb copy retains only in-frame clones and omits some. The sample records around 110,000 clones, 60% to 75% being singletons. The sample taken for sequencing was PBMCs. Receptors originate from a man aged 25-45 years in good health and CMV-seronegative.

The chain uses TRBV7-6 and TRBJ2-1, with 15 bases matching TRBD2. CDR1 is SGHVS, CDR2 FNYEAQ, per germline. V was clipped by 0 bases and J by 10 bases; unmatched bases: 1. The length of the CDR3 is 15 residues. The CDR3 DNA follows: TGTGCCAGCAGCTTAGCAGGACTAGCGGGAGGGGAGCAGTTCTTC. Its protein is CASSLAGLAGGEQFF.

For the CDR3, the DNA is TGTGCCAGCAGTAGGGGACTAGCGGGCCAAGAGACCCAGTACTTC. It codes for CASSRGLAGQETQYF. The genes are TRBV6-1 and TRBJ2-5; 12 nucleotides align to TRBD2. CDR3 length: 15 amino acids. Germline lookup yields CDR1 MNHNS and CDR2 SASEGT. V lost 5 bases and J lost 1; bases outside the gene matches: 2.

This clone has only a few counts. Here the CDR3 DNA reads TGTGCCAGCAGCACCGACAGGGGAACTTACAATGAGCAGTTCTTC. Its protein is CASSTDRGTYNEQFF. The V call is TRBV9, the J call TRBJ2-1, with 8 bases identical to TRBD1. The CDR3 sequence is 15 residues long. With V trimmed by 4 bases and J by 4 bases, 7 bases remained unmatched. Germline CDR1 is SGDLS and CDR2 is YYNGEE.

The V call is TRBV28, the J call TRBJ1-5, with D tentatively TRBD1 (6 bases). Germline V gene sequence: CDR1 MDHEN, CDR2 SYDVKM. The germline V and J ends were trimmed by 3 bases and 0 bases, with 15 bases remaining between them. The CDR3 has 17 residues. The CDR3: CASSFQGRGYSNQPQHF. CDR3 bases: TGTGCCAGCAGTTTCCAGGGGCGGGGGTATAGCAATCAGCCCCAGCATTTT. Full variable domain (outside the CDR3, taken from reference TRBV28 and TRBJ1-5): DVKVTQSSRYLVKRTGEKVFLECVQDMDHENMFWYRQDPGLGLRLIYFSYDVKMKEKGDIPEGYSVSREKKERFSLILESASTNQTSMYLCASSFQGRGYSNQPQHFGDGTRLSIL.

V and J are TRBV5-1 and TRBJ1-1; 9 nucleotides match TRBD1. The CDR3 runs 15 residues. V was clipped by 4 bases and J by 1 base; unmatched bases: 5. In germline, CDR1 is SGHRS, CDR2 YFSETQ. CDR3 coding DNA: TGCGCCAGCAGCCTCAGGGGACAGGGGAACACTGAAGCTTTCTTT. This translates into CASSLRGQGNTEAFF.

The CDR3 sequence: CASSQARMGPPDTQYF. DNA of the CDR3: TGTGCCAGCAGCCAAGCCCGGATGGGCCCTCCAGATACGCAGTATTTT. V gene TRBV7-8 combines with J gene TRBJ2-3; D ambiguous. V shed 5 bases and J shed 4 bases, with 19 bases lying between them. The CDR3 is 16 amino acids. CDR1 is SGHVS, CDR2 FQNEAQ, per germline.

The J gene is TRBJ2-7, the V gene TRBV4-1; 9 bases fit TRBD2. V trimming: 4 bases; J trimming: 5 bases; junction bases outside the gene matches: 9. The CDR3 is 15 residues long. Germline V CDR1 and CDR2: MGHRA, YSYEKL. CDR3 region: CASSRSGTSNNEQYF. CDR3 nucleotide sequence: TGCGCCAGCAGCCGGTCCGGGACTAGCAACAACGAGCAGTACTTC.

CDR3 in DNA: TGTGCCACCAGCAGGCGGACAGGGGTAGAGACCCAGTACTTC. Translated, it gives CATSRRTGVETQYF. The V and J genes are TRBV15 and TRBJ2-5, with 9 bases lining up with TRBD1. Germline V CDR1 and CDR2: LNHNV, YYDKDF (reference sequence). The CDR3 has 14 amino acids. Trimming took 3 bases from V and 4 from J; bases not matched to a gene: 3. The variable domain in full, with the rest retrieved from reference TRBV15 and TRBJ2-5, is DAMVIQNPRYQVTQFGKPVTLSCSQTLNHNVMYWYQQKSSQAPKLLFHYYDKDFNNEADTPDNFQSRRPNTSFCFLDIRSPGLGDTAMYLCATSRRTGVETQYFGPGTRLLVL.

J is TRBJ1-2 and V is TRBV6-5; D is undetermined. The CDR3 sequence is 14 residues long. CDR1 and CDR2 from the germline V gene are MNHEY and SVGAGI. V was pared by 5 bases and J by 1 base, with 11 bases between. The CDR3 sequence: CASSHDGDNYGYTF. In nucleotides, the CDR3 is TGTGCCAGCAGTCACGACGGAGATAACTATGGCTACACCTTC.